These 32 T cell receptor beta chains originate from one sample sequenced in a study of cytomegalovirus exposure and HLA in healthy donors. Measured with immunoSEQ multiplex PCR; TCRdb has only the in-frame clones, and not every one. The sample contains roughly 59,000 clones, more than 85% of which appear only once. The specimen sequenced was PBMCs. The receptors derive from a young woman in good health and CMV-seropositive.

This clone has a single count. This sequence joins TRBV5-1 and TRBJ1-2; 9 positions agree with TRBD1. The V and J ends lost 0 bases and 7 bases, in that order; junction bases with no gene match: 10. CDR1 is SGHRS and CDR2 is YFSETQ in the germline V gene. This CDR3 comprises 16 residues. Written as DNA, the CDR3 is TGCGCCAGCAGCTTGGGGGAACAGGGGGCGAGGTCTGGCTACACCTTC. It translates to CASSLGEQGARSGYTF.

This sequence joins TRBV5-1 and TRBJ1-1; 9 bases are shared with TRBD1. The germline gives CDR1 SGHRS, CDR2 YFSETQ. The CDR3 spans 14 residues. With 5 bases clipped from V and 5 bases from J, the junction kept 7 bases outside the gene matches. The CDR3 is CASRGDRERTEAFF. CDR3 DNA: TGCGCCAGCAGAGGGGACAGGGAGCGGACTGAAGCTTTCTTT.

The chain couples TRBV28 to TRBJ1-6; D is unresolved. Trimming left V 8 bases short and J 5 bases short, with 10 bases between. The CDR3 runs to 13 residues. From germline, CDR1 is MDHEN and CDR2 SYDVKM. The DNA for the CDR3 is TGTGCCAGCCGGGTCGCCGATAATTCACCCCTCCACTTT. Its translation: CASRVADNSPLHF.

This chain connects TRBV5-6 to TRBJ2-2; no definite D call. Germline V gene sequence: CDR1 SGHDT, CDR2 YYEEEE. The CDR3 runs 16 residues. The V end lost 2 bases, the J end lost 4 bases, and 15 bases lay between the germline ends. The CDR3 reads CASSLLSLRSTGELFF. The CDR3 DNA sequence: TGTGCCAGCAGCTTATTGAGCTTACGTTCCACCGGGGAGCTGTTTTTT.

CDR3 nucleotide sequence: TGTGCCAGCTCACCGGCCGGAGGGGGAAACACCATATATTTT. Translating it yields CASSPAGGGNTIYF. The rearrangement joins TRBV18 to TRBJ1-3, with D uncertain. CDR1 and CDR2 (germline): KGHSH, LQKENI. Trimming left V 3 bases short and J 4 bases short, with 10 bases between. This CDR3 has 14 amino acids.

The chain employs TRBV19 and TRBJ2-3; the match to TRBD1 covers 7 bases. The CDR3 covers 16 residues. V trimming: 6 bases; J trimming: 2 bases; junction bases outside the gene matches: 11. Per the germline V gene, CDR1 is LNHDA and CDR2 is SQIVND (reference sequence). The CDR3 DNA reads as TGTGCCAGTAGGCCGTCGGGACAGCTAAACACAGATACGCAGTATTTT. Amino acid sequence: CASRPSGQLNTDTQYF.

J is TRBJ1-1 and V is TRBV5-1; TRBD1 might be the D (5 bases). Germline CDR1 SGHRS, CDR2 YFSETQ. CDR3 length: 15 residues. V lost 0 bases and J 4 bases, leaving 13 bases between the germline ends. In DNA, the CDR3 is TGCGCCAGCAGCTTGGGGGGAGGCGGGGGCACTGAAGCTTTCTTT. It is translated as CASSLGGGGGTEAFF. Variable domain in full (rest from reference TRBV5-1 and TRBJ1-1): KAGVTQTPRYLIKTRGQQVTLSCSPISGHRSVSWYQQTPGQGLQFLFEYFSETQRNKGNFPGRFSGRQFSNSRSEMNVSTLELGDSALYLCASSLGGGGGTEAFFGQGTRLTVV.

The chain couples TRBV19 to TRBJ2-7; 10 nucleotides align to TRBD2. Looked up from germline, CDR1 is LNHDA and CDR2 is SQIVND (reference sequence). CDR3 length equals 15 residues. Trimming at V came to 3 bases and at J to 0 bases, leaving 2 bases not matched to a gene. The CDR3 protein is CASSIRTSGSYEQYF. In DNA form, the CDR3 reads TGTGCCAGTAGTATCAGGACTAGCGGCTCCTACGAGCAGTACTTC.

The rearrangement links TRBV9 to TRBJ2-2, with unresolved D. Trimming shortened V by 0 bases and J by 3 bases, and 12 bases separated the two germline ends. The CDR3 length is 16 residues. Germline-derived CDR1 and CDR2 are SGDLS and YYNGEE. Here the CDR3 reads CASSVATLEDTGELFF. The DNA for the CDR3 is TGTGCCAGCAGCGTAGCTACGCTAGAAGACACCGGGGAGCTGTTTTTT.

This chain joins TRBV5-1 and TRBJ1-1, with D possibly matching TRBD1 (5 bases). The ends were cut back, 1 base at V and 5 bases at J, with 12 bases in the middle. Per the germline V gene, CDR1 is SGHRS and CDR2 is YFSETQ. The CDR3 covers 14 residues. For the CDR3, the DNA is TGCGCCAGCAGCTTGACGCAGGGCAGTACTGAAGCTTTCTTT. Amino acids: CASSLTQGSTEAFF.

The rearrangement joins TRBV2 to TRBJ1-2, with D hard to call. Trimming removed 6 bases from V and 4 bases from J, with 15 bases in between. The CDR3 totals 14 residues. The germline V gene encodes CDR1 SNHLY and CDR2 FYNNEI. CDR3 protein: CASSANPGVYGYTF. The CDR3, as DNA: TGTGCCAGCAGCGCAAACCCAGGTGTCTATGGCTACACCTTC.

This sequence joins TRBV5-1 and TRBJ2-5, with TRBD1 matching 8 bases. CDR3 length: 15 amino acids. J was trimmed by 4 bases and V by 4 bases; bases with no gene match: 9. CDR1 SGHRS and CDR2 YFSETQ come from the germline V gene. The CDR3 loop reads CASSLGQGGGETQYF. The CDR3 coding sequence is TGCGCCAGCAGCCTAGGACAGGGAGGTGGAGAGACCCAGTACTTC. The variable domain in full, with the rest retrieved from reference TRBV5-1 and TRBJ2-5, is KAGVTQTPRYLIKTRGQQVTLSCSPISGHRSVSWYQQTPGQGLQFLFEYFSETQRNKGNFPGRFSGRQFSNSRSEMNVSTLELGDSALYLCASSLGQGGGETQYFGPGTRLLVL.

The V call is TRBV27, the J call TRBJ2-7; 9 nucleotides align to TRBD2. The CDR3 extends over 16 amino acids. V trimming: 6 bases; J trimming: 2 bases; junction bases outside the gene matches: 11. Germline CDR1 and CDR2: MNHEY and SMNVEV (reference sequence). CDR3 sequence (DNA): TGTGCCAGCAGGAAGGCCGCTGCGGGAGGGGCCTACGAGCAGTACTTC. Amino acid sequence: CASRKAAAGGAYEQYF.

The chain carries TRBV4-2 and TRBJ2-1, with 11 nucleotides matching TRBD2. This CDR3 has 16 residues. Looked up from germline, CDR1 is LGHNA and CDR2 is YNFKEQ. V lost 6 bases, J lost 4 bases, and 8 bases stayed unmatched. This chain's CDR3 is CASRLTSGGGYNEQFF. In nucleotides, the CDR3 is TGTGCCAGCAGGCTAACTAGCGGGGGTGGGTACAATGAGCAGTTCTTC.

Written as DNA, the CDR3 is TGCGCCAGCAGCCGCGACATTGCTAATGAAAAACTGTTTTTT. It codes for CASSRDIANEKLFF. This chain uses TRBV5-1 with TRBJ1-4, with D hard to call. The CDR3 runs 14 residues. Trimming took 4 bases from V and 3 from J, leaving 10 bases between them. Germline CDR1 reads SGHRS; CDR2 reads YFSETQ.

The chain combines TRBV27 with TRBJ1-4; a possible D gene is TRBD1 (5 bases). V gave up 4 bases and J gave up 4 bases, with 16 bases separating them. The CDR3 consists of 16 residues. Germline V gene lookup returns CDR1 MNHEY and CDR2 SMNVEV (reference sequence). The CDR3 DNA reads TGTGCCAGCAGTTCAACCCCGACGGACAATAATGAAAAACTGTTTTTT. The encoded protein is CASSSTPTDNNEKLFF. Drawing the rest from reference TRBV27 and TRBJ1-4, the complete variable domain is EAQVTQNPRYLITVTGKKLTVTCSQNMNHEYMSWYRQDPGLGLRQIYYSMNVEVTDKGDVPEGYKVSRKEKRNFPLILESPSPNQTSLYFCASSSTPTDNNEKLFFGSGTQLSVL.

V usage is TRBV4-1 and J usage is TRBJ2-7, with D possibly being TRBD1 (5 bases). Germline CDR1 reads MGHRA; CDR2 reads YSYEKL. The CDR3 is 13 amino acids. Between the trimmed V and J ends, which lost 0 bases and 7 bases, there was a span of 10 bases. CDR3 DNA sequence: TGCGCCAGCAGCCAAGACCCCCGACAGGAGCAGTACTTC. It specifies CASSQDPRQEQYF.

The gene calls are TRBV7-2 and TRBJ1-2; 7 bases agree with TRBD1. The CDR3 spans 15 residues. The germline V gene has CDR1 SGHTA and CDR2 FQGNSA. J lost 3 bases, V lost 3 bases, and 7 bases had no gene match. The DNA of the CDR3 is TGTGCCAGCAGCTTCTATGGGACAGCAGACTATGGCTACACCTTC. It yields the protein CASSFYGTADYGYTF.

This clone was found once. The V call is TRBV7-2, the J call TRBJ2-3; TRBD2 matches 8 bases. This CDR3 spans 17 amino acids. Germline CDR1 SGHTA, CDR2 FQGNSA. Trimming took 5 bases from V and 5 from J; bases not matched to a gene: 15. CDR3 nucleotides: TGTGCCAGCAGCCTCCGTTATACGGGGGGGCAAGAAGATACGCAGTATTTT. It specifies CASSLRYTGGQEDTQYF. Full variable domain (remainder filled in from reference TRBV7-2 and TRBJ2-3): GAGVSQSPSNKVTEKGKDVELRCDPISGHTALYWYRQSLGQGLEFLIYFQGNSAPDKSGLPSDRFSAERTGGSVSTLTIQRTQQEDSAVYLCASSLRYTGGQEDTQYFGPGTRLTVL.

This chain uses TRBV27 with TRBJ1-2; TRBD1 is a possible D gene (5 bases). Looked up from germline, CDR1 is MNHEY and CDR2 is SMNVEV (reference sequence). The germline V and J ends were trimmed by 5 bases and 6 bases, with 16 bases remaining between them. CDR3 length equals 14 residues. DNA for the CDR3: TGTGCCAGCAGTGGAGGGACCCTCACGGATGGCTACACCTTC. This translates into CASSGGTLTDGYTF.

The table lists this clone with a few counts. The rearrangement uses TRBV6-5 and TRBJ2-5; 8 bases are a match to TRBD2. V lost 7 bases to trimming and J lost 5 bases; unmatched junction nucleotides: 6. This CDR3 has 13 residues. Germline V CDR1 and CDR2: MNHEY, SVGAGI. The CDR3 DNA sequence: TGTGCCAGCAAGCGGGGGCCGCGGGAGACCCAGTACTTC. It encodes CASKRGPRETQYF.

The V call is TRBV11-2, the J call TRBJ1-1; the D is unclear. CDR1 is SGHAT and CDR2 is FQNNGV in the germline V gene. Trimming cost V 6 bases and J 2 bases, with 4 bases left between them. There are 11 residues in the CDR3. CDR3 coding DNA: TGTGCCAGCAGTGGCAACACTGAAGCTTTCTTT. Protein sequence: CASSGNTEAFF. The full variable domain, its missing parts supplied by reference TRBV11-2 and TRBJ1-1, is EAGVAQSPRYKIIEKRQSVAFWCNPISGHATLYWYQQILGQGPKLLIQFQNNGVVDDSQLPKDRFSAERLKGVDSTLKIQPAKLEDSAVYLCASSGNTEAFFGQGTRLTVV.

This clone is a singleton in its sample. The J gene is TRBJ2-1, the V gene TRBV19; D call uncertain. Per germline, CDR1 LNHDA and CDR2 SQIVND (reference sequence). The CDR3 loop spans 12 amino acids. V was cut by 5 bases and J by 9 bases, with 11 bases left in between. Here the CDR3 reads CASSPSVGEQFF. The CDR3 nucleotides read TGTGCCAGTAGTCCCTCGGTTGGTGAGCAGTTCTTC.

This sequence joins TRBV30 and TRBJ2-2; D is unclear. V was pared by 1 base and J by 5 bases, with 2 bases between. Germline V gene lookup returns CDR1 GTSNPN and CDR2 SVGIG (reference sequence). This CDR3 has 11 amino acids. This chain's CDR3 is CAWSATGELFF. The CDR3 bases are TGTGCCTGGAGTGCAACCGGGGAGCTGTTTTTT.

The V gene is TRBV12-1, the J gene TRBJ2-7; whether TRBD1, the table's D call, matches the DNA was not checked. TRBV12-1 counts as a pseudogene. The CDR3 consists of 17 residues. The DNA of the CDR3 is TGTGCCAGCAGCCGTACAGAAGTGGCAAAACCAAAGGACGAGCAGTACTTC. It codes for CASSRTEVAKPKDEQYF.

This clone was detected once. This rearrangement joins TRBV28 to TRBJ1-3, with 7 bases lining up with TRBD1. V shed 8 bases, J shed 0 bases, and the junction held 4 bases outside the gene matches. Germline V gives CDR1 MDHEN, CDR2 SYDVKM. The CDR3 has 14 residues. The CDR3 region has the DNA TGTGCCAGCGGGACAGTACACTCTGGAAACACCATATATTTT. Amino acids: CASGTVHSGNTIYF.

The chain is built from TRBV2 and TRBJ1-1; D gene uncertain. CDR3 size: 14 residues. Germline lookup yields CDR1 SNHLY and CDR2 FYNNEI. Trimming cost V 7 bases and J 3 bases, with 15 bases left between them. The CDR3 loop reads CASTPHIEYTEAFF. Written as DNA, the CDR3 is TGTGCCAGCACCCCCCATATTGAGTACACTGAAGCTTTCTTT. Together with reference TRBV2 and TRBJ1-1, the CDR3 gives the full variable domain: EPEVTQTPSHQVTQMGQEVILRCVPISNHLYFYWYRQILGQKVEFLVSFYNNEISEKSEIFDDQFSVERPDGSNFTLKIRSTKLEDSAMYFCASTPHIEYTEAFFGQGTRLTVV.

The chain combines TRBV10-2 with TRBJ1-5, with 7 nucleotides matching TRBD1. This CDR3 is built from 14 residues. Germline CDR1 WSHSY, CDR2 SAAADI. Losses at the gene ends were 6 bases for V and 7 bases for J; bases not matched to a gene: 9. The CDR3 is CASRGTEGRQPQHF. CDR3 nucleotides: TGCGCCAGCAGGGGGACAGAGGGCAGACAGCCCCAGCATTTT.

The chain is built from TRBV28 and TRBJ2-5; D not certain. CDR1 MDHEN and CDR2 SYDVKM come from the germline V gene. The CDR3 has 11 residues. V was pared by 4 bases and J by 5 bases, with 5 bases between. CDR3 sequence reads: CASSSQETQYF. Here the CDR3 DNA reads TGTGCCAGCAGTTCCCAGGAGACCCAGTACTTC.

V and J are TRBV11-3 and TRBJ2-3; TRBD1 might be the D (5 bases). The CDR3 runs 13 residues. V was shortened by 0 bases and J by 9 bases, with 10 bases between the two germline ends. The germline V gene has CDR1 SGHNT and CDR2 YENEEA. The CDR3 loop is CASSLDGPGTQYF. CDR3 bases: TGTGCCAGCAGCTTAGACGGTCCAGGGACGCAGTATTTT.

The J gene is TRBJ2-5, the V gene TRBV4-1, with 9 bases fitting TRBD2. With V trimmed by 0 bases and J by 1 base, 3 bases remained unmatched. Germline V gene lookup returns CDR1 MGHRA and CDR2 YSYEKL. This CDR3 has 16 amino acids. In nucleotides, the CDR3 is TGCGCCAGCAGCCAAGATAGCGGGAGCCCCCAAGAGACCCAGTACTTC. Translation: CASSQDSGSPQETQYF.

The J gene is TRBJ1-1, the V gene TRBV7-8; D remains unclear. This CDR3 spans 15 amino acids. Germline-derived CDR1 and CDR2 are SGHVS and FQNEAQ. V lost 5 bases to trimming and J lost 2 bases, with 15 bases between them. This CDR3 reads CASSPVSTGNTEAFF. In nucleotides, the CDR3 is TGTGCCAGCAGCCCCGTGTCAACGGGTAACACTGAAGCTTTCTTT. The full variable domain, its missing parts supplied by reference TRBV7-8 and TRBJ1-1, is GAGVSQSPRYKVAKRGQDVALRCDPISGHVSLFWYQQALGQGPEFLTYFQNEAQLDKSGLPSDRFFAERPEGSVSTLKIQRTQQEDSAVYLCASSPVSTGNTEAFFGQGTRLTVV.